This entry describes one TCR beta chain. The CDR3 covers 16 residues. Trimming removed 1 base from V and 0 bases from J, with 11 bases in between. CDR1 and CDR2 from the germline V gene are SEHNR and FQNEAQ (reference sequence). The data belong to a study of CD8+ T cells in alopecia areata. Treatment denoted: oral pan-JAK inhibitor, 5-10 mg twice daily. RNA extraction was followed by reverse transcription into cDNA, which acted as the sequencing template. The repertoire was sequenced with immunoSEQ multiplex PCR; TCRdb's copy has only in-frame clones and lacks some. The table lists over 150,000 clones, around three fifths of them singletons, with approximately 15% in the top ten.

The material was CD4+ T cells sorted from blood, obtained at week 24, from a patient treated with tofacitinib. The V gene is TRBV7-9, the J gene TRBJ2-3; D gene ambiguous. This TCR derives from a human donor with alopecia areata. CDR3 loop: CASSLGTLGSTDTQYF. The CDR3 coding sequence is TGTGCCAGCAGCTTAGGAACGCTGGGGAGCACAGATACGCAGTATTTT.